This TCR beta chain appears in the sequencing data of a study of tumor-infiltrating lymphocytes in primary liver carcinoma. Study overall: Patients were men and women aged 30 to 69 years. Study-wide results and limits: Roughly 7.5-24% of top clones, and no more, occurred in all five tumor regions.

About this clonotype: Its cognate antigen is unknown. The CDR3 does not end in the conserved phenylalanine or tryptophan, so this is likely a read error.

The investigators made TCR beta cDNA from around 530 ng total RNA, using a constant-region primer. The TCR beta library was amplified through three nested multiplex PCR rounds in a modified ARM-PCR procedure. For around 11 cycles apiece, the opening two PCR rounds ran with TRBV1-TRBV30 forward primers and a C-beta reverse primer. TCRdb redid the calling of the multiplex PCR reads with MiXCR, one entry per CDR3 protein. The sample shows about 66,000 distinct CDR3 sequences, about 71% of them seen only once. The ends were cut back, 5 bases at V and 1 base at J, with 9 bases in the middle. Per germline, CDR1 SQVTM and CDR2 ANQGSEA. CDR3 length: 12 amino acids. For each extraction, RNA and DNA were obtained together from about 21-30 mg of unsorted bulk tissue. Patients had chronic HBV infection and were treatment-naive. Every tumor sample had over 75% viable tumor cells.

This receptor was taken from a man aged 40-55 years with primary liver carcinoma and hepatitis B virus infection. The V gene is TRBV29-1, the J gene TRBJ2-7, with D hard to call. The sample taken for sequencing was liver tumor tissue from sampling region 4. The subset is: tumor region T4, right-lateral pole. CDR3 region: CSVRLYSYEQYL. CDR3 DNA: TGCAGCGTTCGTCTCTATTCCTACGAGCAGTACTTA.